One sample yielded the 8 T cell receptor beta chains listed below, sequenced in a study of T-cell reconstitution after alpha-beta-depleted transplantation in children. Preparation of the TCRbeta library used unique molecular identifiers. TCRdb reprocessed the PCR reads via MiXCR and lists one record per CDR3 protein. The data contain hundreds of thousands of distinct CDR3 sequences, approximately 15% of them singletons. This specimen was PBMCs, mostly from graft donor cells, taken 360 days after TCRalphabeta/CD19-depleted stem cell transplant. All receptors come from a male patient aged 10 to 17 who had a stem cell transplant for acute lymphoblastic leukemia, so the T cells may come from the graft donor.

This clonotype was counted only a few times. The gene calls are TRBV10-1 and TRBJ2-1; a weak D match, TRBD2 (6 bases). The CDR3 length is 15 residues. V was shortened by 7 bases and J by 5 bases, with 18 bases between the two germline ends. Germline V gene data show CDR1 as WNHNN and CDR2 as SYGVQD (reference sequence). CDR3 amino acids: CASKSAGNPDNEQFF. The CDR3 DNA sequence: TGCGCCAGCAAGTCTGCGGGAAACCCAGACAATGAGCAGTTCTTC.

The table lists this clonotype with a few counts. The V and J genes are TRBV7-9 and TRBJ2-4; the D call may be TRBD1 or TRBD2 (5 bases each). This CDR3 is 15 amino acids long. Trimming took 1 base from V and 2 from J, leaving 9 bases between them. Germline V gene data show CDR1 as SEHNR and CDR2 as FQNEAQ (reference sequence). The CDR3 here is CASSLVEGPKNIQYF. CDR3 nucleotide sequence: TGTGCCAGCAGCTTAGTTGAGGGGCCCAAAAACATTCAGTACTTC.

The chain recombines TRBV12-3 or TRBV12-4 with TRBJ2-7, with 7 bases identical to TRBD1. There are 13 residues in the CDR3. The V gene end was trimmed by 4 bases and the J gene end by 2 bases; junction bases not matched to a gene: 2. CDR3 region: CASSYRGAYEQYF. In nucleotides, the CDR3 is TGTGCCAGCAGTTACAGGGGTGCCTACGAGCAGTACTTC.

There are a few counts of this clonotype. The V gene is TRBV6-1, the J gene TRBJ2-1; D is uncertain. V lost 6 bases and J lost 3, with 12 bases in between. Per germline, CDR1 MNHNS and CDR2 SASEGT. CDR3 size: 14 residues. The CDR3 loop reads CASSHVRLYNEQFF. In nucleotides, the CDR3 is TGTGCCAGCAGCCACGTTAGACTCTACAATGAGCAGTTCTTC.

V gene TRBV12-3 or TRBV12-4 combines with J gene TRBJ2-1, with D maybe TRBD1 (5 bases). Between the trimmed V and J ends, which lost 0 bases and 5 bases, there was a span of 11 bases. CDR3 length equals 15 residues. The CDR3 DNA is TGTGCCAGCAGTTTAGCGCAGGGTGGTCACAATGAGCAGTTCTTC. This encodes CASSLAQGGHNEQFF.

The chain links TRBV21-1 to TRBJ1-5. TRBV21-1 is a known pseudogene. The CDR3 runs to 13 residues. The CDR3 is CANLGSSNQPQHF. The CDR3 bases are TGTGCCAACCTTGGCAGTAGCAATCAGCCCCAGCATTTT.

The table lists this clonotype with a few counts. J is TRBJ2-5 and V is TRBV5-1, with D maybe TRBD2 (6 bases). Germline CDR1 is SGHRS and CDR2 is YFSETQ. The CDR3 consists of 16 residues. V shed 0 bases and J shed 7 bases, with 19 bases lying between them. CDR3 sequence reads: CASSLAASVGPGTQYF. The CDR3 DNA sequence: TGCGCCAGCAGCTTGGCGGCTAGCGTGGGGCCAGGGACCCAGTACTTC.

The count of this clonotype is one. An end of the junction does not agree with germline; a read error may underlie this. This chain joins TRBV5-1 and TRBJ2-5; no clear D. This CDR3 comprises 14 residues. Germline CDR1 SGHRS, CDR2 YFSETQ. CDR3: CASSLTVLQDTQYF. The CDR3 bases are TGCGCCAGCAGCTTGACAGTCCTTCAAGATACCCAGTACTTC. The full variable domain, in which reference TRBV5-1 and TRBJ2-5 provide the parts outside the CDR3, is KAGVTQTPRYLIKTRGQQVTLSCSPISGHRSVSWYQQTPGQGLQFLFEYFSETQRNKGNFPGRFSGRQFSNSRSEMNVSTLELGDSALYLCASSLTVLQDTQYFGPGTRLLVL.